The 22 T cell receptor beta chains below all came from one sample that was sequenced in a study of cytomegalovirus exposure and HLA in healthy donors. Vbeta (60) and Jbeta (13) primers were used in the PCR. Generated by immunoSEQ multiplex PCR, the TCRdb table keeps only in-frame clones and is missing some. The repertoire consists of approximately 88,000 clones, with around 64% occurring once and the leading ten covering roughly 3%. Sequenced material: PBMCs. These receptors were obtained from a man aged 55 to 70 in good health and CMV-seronegative.

This clone is a singleton in its sample. The chain has TRBV7-9 and TRBJ1-2; D is possibly TRBD1 (6 bases). The CDR3 consists of 12 residues. CDR1 is SEHNR and CDR2 is FQNEAQ in the germline V gene (reference sequence). Trimming cost V 5 bases and J 6 bases, with 10 bases left between them. The CDR3 reads CASSPRTDGYTF. The CDR3 coding sequence is TGTGCCAGCAGCCCGCGGACAGATGGCTACACCTTC.

This sequence joins TRBV19 and TRBJ2-1; D may be TRBD1 (7 bases). The CDR3 extends over 17 amino acids. Germline CDR1 and CDR2: LNHDA and SQIVND (reference sequence). Trimming left V 7 bases short and J 1 base short, with 20 bases between. The CDR3 sequence is CASKEGFGQESYNEQFF. CDR3 in DNA: TGTGCCAGTAAGGAGGGGTTCGGACAGGAATCCTACAATGAGCAGTTCTTC. The whole variable domain, remainder taken from reference TRBV19 and TRBJ2-1, is DGGITQSPKYLFRKEGQNVTLSCEQNLNHDAMYWYRQDPGQGLRLIYYSQIVNDFQKGDIAEGYSVSREKKESFPLTVTSAQKNPTAFYLCASKEGFGQESYNEQFFGPGTRLTVL.

The chain carries TRBV10-1 and TRBJ1-1; D is unresolved. V was pared by 0 bases and J by 8 bases, with 10 bases between. The germline gives CDR1 WNHNN, CDR2 SYGVQD (reference sequence). There are 13 residues in the CDR3. The CDR3 spells CASSESIGLEAFF. The CDR3 region has the DNA TGCGCCAGCAGTGAGTCGATCGGACTCGAAGCTTTCTTT.

The chain recombines TRBV4-2 with TRBJ2-7; 11 positions agree with TRBD2. The CDR3 covers 17 residues. The J segment lost 7 bases and the V segment lost 3 bases, leaving 14 bases of the junction unmatched. The V gene's germline CDR1 is LGHNA and CDR2 YNFKEQ. The CDR3 region has the DNA TGTGCCAGCAGCCAGATGGACCTCGGGACTAGCGGTAGGGAGCAGTACTTC. Protein product: CASSQMDLGTSGREQYF.

CDR3 DNA sequence: TGCGCCAGCAGCCACGGGACTAGCGGGAGACTGGGTACGCAGTATTTT. This encodes CASSHGTSGRLGTQYF. The rearrangement links TRBV4-1 to TRBJ2-3, with 14 bases aligning to TRBD2. The CDR3 covers 16 residues. Germline-derived CDR1 and CDR2 are MGHRA and YSYEKL. After removal of 3 bases from V and 8 bases from J, the junction contained 7 bases not matched to a gene.

J is TRBJ1-2 and V is TRBV16; 7 bases are shared with TRBD1. The trim removed 0 bases at V and 4 bases at J, leaving 5 bases unmatched. Germline CDR1 is KGHSY and CDR2 is FQNENV. This CDR3 contains 15 residues. The DNA of the CDR3 is TGTGCCAGCAGCCAATCGACAGGGTATTCCTATGGCTACACCTTC. Its protein product is CASSQSTGYSYGYTF.

This clone has a handful of counts. The chain couples TRBV6-5 to TRBJ1-1; D perhaps matches TRBD1 (5 bases). The CDR3 has 12 amino acids. The V gene lost 4 bases and the J gene lost 7 bases, with 10 bases spanning the gap. In germline, CDR1 is MNHEY, CDR2 SVGAGI. This CDR3 is CASSFGRGEAFF. DNA of the CDR3: TGTGCCAGCAGTTTTGGGAGGGGTGAAGCTTTCTTT.

The V gene is TRBV5-1, the J gene TRBJ2-3, with D perhaps TRBD2 (5 bases). The CDR3 extends over 13 amino acids. Between the trimmed V and J ends, which lost 3 bases and 2 bases, there was a span of 7 bases. The V gene's germline CDR1 is SGHRS and CDR2 YFSETQ. CDR3 sequence (DNA): TGCGCCAGCAGCTCGGGGTACACAGATACGCAGTATTTT. The encoded protein is CASSSGYTDTQYF. Full variable domain (outside the CDR3, taken from reference TRBV5-1 and TRBJ2-3): KAGVTQTPRYLIKTRGQQVTLSCSPISGHRSVSWYQQTPGQGLQFLFEYFSETQRNKGNFPGRFSGRQFSNSRSEMNVSTLELGDSALYLCASSSGYTDTQYFGPGTRLTVL.

This clone was recorded a few times. The genes are TRBV20-1 and TRBJ1-2; D may be TRBD1 (5 bases). Germline-derived CDR1 and CDR2 are DFQATT and SNEGSKA (reference sequence). V lost 5 bases, J lost 3 bases, and 7 bases lay in between. This CDR3 spans 11 amino acids. CDR3 in DNA: TGCAGTGCTCGCAGGGACTATGGCTACACCTTC. It encodes CSARRDYGYTF.

A few counts support this clone. This rearrangement joins TRBV5-4 to TRBJ1-3, with a possible D match to TRBD1 (5 bases). Per germline, CDR1 SGHNT and CDR2 YYREEE (reference sequence). The CDR3 is 15 amino acids. With 2 bases removed from V and 2 bases from J, the gap between germline ends came to 11 bases. This chain's CDR3 is CASSLAGHPGNTIYF. As DNA, the CDR3 is TGTGCCAGCAGCTTAGCTGGACACCCTGGAAACACCATATATTTT.

This chain uses TRBV2 with TRBJ2-1; maybe TRBD1 (6 bases). The germline V gene encodes CDR1 SNHLY and CDR2 FYNNEI. This CDR3 comprises 12 residues. V lost 2 bases to trimming and J lost 9 bases, with 8 bases between them. The CDR3 protein is CASSENRVEQFF. DNA of the CDR3: TGTGCCAGCAGTGAAAACAGGGTTGAGCAGTTCTTC. The variable domain in full, with the rest retrieved from reference TRBV2 and TRBJ2-1, is EPEVTQTPSHQVTQMGQEVILRCVPISNHLYFYWYRQILGQKVEFLVSFYNNEISEKSEIFDDQFSVERPDGSNFTLKIRSTKLEDSAMYFCASSENRVEQFFGPGTRLTVL.

V is TRBV6-6 and J is TRBJ2-2; D ambiguous. Per the germline V gene, CDR1 is MNHNY and CDR2 is SVGAGI (reference sequence). This CDR3 comprises 12 residues. The V end was cut by 7 bases, the J end by 0 bases, with 3 bases between. The CDR3 coding sequence is TGTGCCAGCACCACGAACACCGGGGAGCTGTTTTTT. It specifies CASTTNTGELFF.

This clone was detected only a few times. The V and J genes are TRBV4-1 and TRBJ1-2; D uncertain. The CDR3 has 14 amino acids. The V gene lost 4 bases and the J gene lost 7 bases, with 16 bases spanning the gap. The germline V gene encodes CDR1 MGHRA and CDR2 YSYEKL. CDR3 coding DNA: TGCGCCAGCAGCCGCCTCACGGGAGATGGTGGCTACACCTTC. Translated, it gives CASSRLTGDGGYTF.

The chain joins TRBV6-5 to TRBJ2-1; 8 bases align to TRBD2. V shed 9 bases, J shed 5 bases, and the junction held 6 bases outside the gene matches. Germline CDR1 MNHEY, CDR2 SVGAGI. The CDR3 runs 13 residues. CDR3 in DNA: TGTGCCAGTAAACTAGCGGAGGACAATGAGCAGTTCTTC. The encoded protein is CASKLAEDNEQFF.

The chain uses TRBV13 and TRBJ2-5; D is ambiguous. The CDR3 extends over 12 amino acids. Trimming took 0 bases from V and 5 from J, leaving 4 bases between them. Germline CDR1 reads PRHDT; CDR2 reads FYEKMQ (reference sequence). The CDR3 nucleotides are TGTGCCAGCAGCTTAGGAGCTGAGACCCAGTACTTC. It specifies CASSLGAETQYF.

J is TRBJ2-1 and V is TRBV9; the match to TRBD2 covers 8 bases. Germline assignment: CDR1 SGDLS and CDR2 YYNGEE. This CDR3 contains 16 residues. Germline trimming cut 0 bases from V and 5 bases from J; bases unmatched to any gene: 7. As DNA, the CDR3 is TGTGCCAGCAGCGTAGGCTCACCGGGGGGGAACAATGAGCAGTTCTTC. This translates into CASSVGSPGGNNEQFF.

For this clone: Other DNA sequences of this sample code for an identical CDR3. This chain links TRBV30 with TRBJ2-7; 8 nucleotides agree with TRBD2. This CDR3 is built from 15 residues. Germline CDR1 is GTSNPN and CDR2 is SVGIG (reference sequence). The V and J ends lost 5 bases and 3 bases, in that order; junction bases with no gene match: 12. The CDR3 loop is CAWLLAGGAGYEQYF. The CDR3 coding sequence is TGTGCCTGGCTGCTGGCGGGAGGAGCCGGCTACGAGCAGTACTTC.

This clone was detected once. V gene TRBV6-1 combines with J gene TRBJ2-3, with TRBD2 matching over 13 bases. V lost 7 bases and J lost 4; bases outside the gene matches: 5. CDR3 length: 15 residues. The germline V gene has CDR1 MNHNS and CDR2 SASEGT. The DNA of the CDR3 is TGTGCCAGCATTACACTAGCGGGGGGGGCAGATACGCAGTATTTT. As protein: CASITLAGGADTQYF.

V gene TRBV5-1 combines with J gene TRBJ2-1; 9 bases match TRBD2. V shed 4 bases, J shed 2 bases, and the junction held 7 bases outside the gene matches. The CDR3 is made up of 16 amino acids. Germline assignment: CDR1 SGHRS and CDR2 YFSETQ. CDR3 protein: CASSLGLALTYNEQFF. CDR3 in DNA: TGCGCCAGCAGCCTCGGACTAGCGCTTACCTACAATGAGCAGTTCTTC.

CDR3 protein: CASSRGQPNTEAFF. In nucleotides, the CDR3 is TGCGCCAGCTCCCGGGGACAGCCGAACACTGAAGCTTTCTTT. The V gene is TRBV5-1, the J gene TRBJ1-1; 7 positions agree with TRBD1. The trim removed 7 bases at V and 1 base at J, leaving 7 bases unmatched. The CDR3 consists of 14 residues. Germline-derived CDR1 and CDR2 are SGHRS and YFSETQ.

This chain uses TRBV30 with TRBJ2-5, with 12 bases identical to TRBD2. Trimming cost V 7 bases and J 8 bases; bases outside gene matches: 5. The V gene's germline CDR1 is GTSNPN and CDR2 SVGIG (reference sequence). This CDR3 has 12 residues. The CDR3 nucleotides read TGTGCCTCGGGACTAGCGGGTTCTACCCAGTACTTC. Encoded protein: CASGLAGSTQYF. Full variable domain (outside the CDR3, taken from reference TRBV30 and TRBJ2-5): SQTIHQWPATLVQPVGSPLSLECTVEGTSNPNLYWYRQAAGRGLQLLFYSVGIGQISSEVPQNLSASRPQDRQFILSSKKLLLSDSGFYLCASGLAGSTQYFGPGTRLLVL.

This clone was observed a handful of times. CDR3 in DNA: TGTGCCAGCAGCTTAGCCGTAGGGACAGGCTATGGCTACACCTTC. It is translated as CASSLAVGTGYGYTF. V usage is TRBV7-8 and J usage is TRBJ1-2; TRBD1 matches 8 bases. The J segment lost 4 bases and the V segment lost 0 bases, leaving 4 bases of the junction unmatched. This CDR3 has 15 residues. Germline CDR1 is SGHVS and CDR2 is FQNEAQ.